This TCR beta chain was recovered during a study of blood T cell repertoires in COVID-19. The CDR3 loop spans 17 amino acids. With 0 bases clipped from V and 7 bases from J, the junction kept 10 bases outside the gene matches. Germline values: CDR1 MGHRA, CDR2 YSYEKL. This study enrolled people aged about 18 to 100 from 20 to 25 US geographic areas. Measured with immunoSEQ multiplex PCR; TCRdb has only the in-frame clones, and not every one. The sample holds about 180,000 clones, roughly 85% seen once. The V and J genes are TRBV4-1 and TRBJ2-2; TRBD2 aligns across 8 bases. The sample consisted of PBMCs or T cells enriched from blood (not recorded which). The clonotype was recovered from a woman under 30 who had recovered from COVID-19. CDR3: CASSQDGERELGGELFF. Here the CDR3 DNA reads TGCGCCAGCAGCCAAGATGGGGAGCGGGAGCTGGGCGGGGAGCTGTTTTTT.